The subject of this entry is one T cell receptor (beta chain). The antigen remains unidentified. V dropped 4 bases and J dropped 7 bases, with 11 bases sitting between them. The CDR3 is made up of 14 amino acids. The germline V gene has CDR1 PRHDT and CDR2 FYEKMQ (reference sequence). Positive CCR7 selection of CD45RO-negative cells yielded the naive CD8 cells, and terminally differentiated effector memory CD45RA+ cells were excluded. None of the donors, who were healthy HIV-negative adults, had recently had acute infections or vaccinations. The data belong to a study of shared clonotypes between healthy human individuals. TCRdb keeps only in-frame clones here, not all; method: immunoSEQ multiplex PCR. The table includes nearly 2 million clones, less than 95% detected once. Points from the study as a whole: A limitation of the genetic and exposure-history diversity represented arose from few donors. Blood was the only sampled material, and tissue repertoires likely differ.

This chain uses TRBV13 with TRBJ1-6, with D possibly TRBD1 on 6 matching bases. Sequenced input: naive CD8+ T cells sorted from blood. The receptor was isolated from a man between 18 and 29 years old in good health. CDR3 sequence reads: CASSSRTENSPLHF. Here the CDR3 DNA reads TGTGCCAGCAGCTCCCGGACAGAAAATTCACCCCTCCACTTT.